This paragraph reports one T cell receptor beta chain. The CDR3 has 14 amino acids. Germline V gene data show CDR1 as ENHRY and CDR2 as SYGVKD. V gave up 5 bases and J gave up 8 bases; unmatched junction bases: 7. All sequencing subjects had displayed CD8+CD57+ cell expansion on flow cytometry. Profiles of TCR beta VDJ and CDR3 were generated from a genomic DNA template. TCRdb fed the reads into MiXCR, producing one record per CDR3 protein. The table has about 240,000 distinct CDR3 sequences, roughly half seen once. The data stem from a study of CD8+CD57+ T cells in acquired aplastic anemia. Overall study context: DNA recovered from sorted CD4+ and CD8+ cells had a mean of around 3.2 ug.

The receptor was isolated from a human donor with aplastic anemia. Material: sorted CD4+, CD8+, or CD8+CD57+ T cells (not recorded which) from PBMCs. J is TRBJ1-3 and V is TRBV10-3, with 9 bases identical to TRBD1. The CDR3 here is CAISPGTGSYTIYF. The CDR3 region has the DNA TGTGCCATCAGTCCCGGGACAGGGAGCTACACCATATATTTT.